This T cell receptor (beta chain) was profiled in a study of T-cell memory formation after mild COVID-19 (dated by TCRdb to 2020 to 2023). Turning to the overall study: TCR sequence clusters from the two donors were largely donor specific. In a couple of donors, T-cell clones that expanded and contracted after mild COVID-19 were followed by sequencing TCRalpha and TCRbeta repertoires longitudinally. Two young, previously healthy adult volunteers made up the cohort, one male and one female. Overall study results and their limits: The study included only a couple of mild cases, and larger cohorts that include severe cases with pre-infection samples were judged to be necessary. Contracting CD4+ clones appeared mostly in the CM and EM memory subsets, whereas CD8+ clones were enriched in EMRA. Clones that contracted from day 15 to 85 showed balanced CD4/CD8 phenotypes, whereas a second wave of clones that expanded from day 15 to 37 leaned towards CD4+. Whether the second-wave clones peaking on day 37 were SARS-CoV-2 specific was not confirmed. The detection of some responding clones in pre-infection memory suggests that pre-existing cross-reactive memory T cells joined the SARS-CoV-2 response.

Sequencing was performed on an Illumina NovaSeq 6000. Using 5'RACE with constant-segment primers, TCRalpha and TCRbeta cDNA libraries were constructed, with sample barcodes and unique molecular identifiers added in the process. RNA was extracted from every sample with Trizol reagent. Amplification of the libraries took two PCR steps, and the second step added a second sample barcode plus Illumina TruSeq adapters. Sequencing of the libraries was done on an Illumina NovaSeq, producing 2 x 150 bp paired-end reads. On the study's bioinformatics: Demultiplexing of reads and collapsing into UMI-guided consensus sequences were performed with migec v1.2.7. With mixcr v2.1.11, UMI consensuses were aligned to TRA and TRB V and J templates and assembled into clonotypes. Clonotypes were classified as expanded or contracted when called significant by both edgeR and NoisET, with noise models trained on biological replicates. For edgeR calls, the thresholds were a false discovery rate-adjusted p below 0.01 and a log2 fold-change of 1. As an exploratory analysis of dynamics, max-normalized trajectories of the 1000 most abundant clonotypes were examined with PCA combined with hierarchical clustering. The CD4 or CD8 phenotype of responding clones was assigned using the separately sequenced CD4+ and CD8+ repertoires. The public reads were quality trimmed at Q25 with fastp and then assembled into clones with MiXCR by TCRdb, keeping productive beta chains. Here each entry gathers all rows of one CDR3 protein and keeps the most common genes and DNA. The authors' filters were not applied to this entry. This sample gives about 57,000 distinct CDR3 sequences in total; 9% to 15% of them show up just once. Around a quarter of the sample is taken by the ten largest.

Ficoll-Paque density gradient centrifugation was used to isolate PBMCs. There are many counts of this clonotype. Its antigen has not been determined. No base qualities exist here, and no much larger clone lies one base off it. The CDR3 runs 16 amino acids, cysteine and phenylalanine included. Only the CDR3 DNA is retained, 48 bases long and in frame from the first base. The germline V gene encodes CDR1 LGHNA and CDR2 YSLEER. Trimming removed 0 bases from V and 5 bases from J, leaving 16 bases between the germline ends. The chain joins TRBV4-3 to TRBJ2-5; the D call is possibly TRBD1 or TRBD2, each sharing 5 bases. The source of this sequence is a man younger than 35 who had mild COVID-19 (a few samples of this study predate the infection). The sample titles of this study are shuffled in the database, so cell type and time point are left out; the donor was told from shared clones. The sequenced sample consisted of PBMCs or a T cell subset sorted from them (not recorded which). The CDR3 sequence is CASSQDGRGREETQYF. The DNA is TGCGCCAGCAGCCAAGATGGTCGGGGCAGGGAGGAGACCCAGTACTTC.